This record concerns one T cell receptor (beta chain) sequence. Its antigen is unidentified. This sample is drawn from a study of T cells in localized non-small cell lung cancer. General study results and limits: A median of roughly 57 clones ranked among the top 100 in tumor appeared in adjacent lung. Measurement of T cell clonality placed uninvolved adjacent lung highest, above the level in tumor. Heterogeneity is still possible, as just one tumor region was sequenced. Higher T cell density in the blood was associated with longer overall survival, whereas higher adjacent-lung clonality associated with shorter survival.

Germline CDR1 reads PRHDT; CDR2 reads FYEKMQ (reference sequence). Trimming pared 5 bases from V and 8 bases from J, leaving 15 bases between. CDR3 length: 14 amino acids. Method: immunoSEQ multiplex PCR; TCRdb's copy keeps in-frame clones and lacks some. This table has over 70,000 clones, roughly 91% appearing once. The chain combines TRBV13 with TRBJ1-4; possibly TRBD1 for D (6 bases). The sequenced sample was PBMCs, obtained before any cancer treatment. The TCR sequence derives from a woman aged 35-75 years with stage II squamous cell lung carcinoma. For the CDR3, the DNA is TGTGCCAGCAGCCGCGGGACATTAGAGGAAAAACTGTTTTTT. Protein product: CASSRGTLEEKLFF.